The 2 T cell receptor beta chains listed next were all sequenced from one sample in a study of blood T cell repertoires in COVID-19. This table comes from immunoSEQ multiplex PCR, and its TCRdb copy is limited to in-frame clones, with some not included. This repertoire shows 60,000 to 65,000 clones, approximately 80% found once; its top ten account for about 50%. The sample consisted of peripheral blood. The receptor set was obtained from an elderly woman with acute or convalescent COVID-19.

The chain carries TRBV7-6 and TRBJ1-2; D possibly corresponds to TRBD1 (6 bases). This CDR3 has 16 residues. Germline V CDR1 and CDR2: SGHVS, FNYEAQ. V lost 5 bases to trimming and J lost 1 base, with 17 bases between them. In nucleotides, the CDR3 is TGTGCCAGCAGCCCCCGTGGGGGCAGGGGTAACTATGGCTACACCTTC. Amino acids: CASSPRGGRGNYGYTF. The full variable domain, with the rest looked up from reference TRBV7-6 and TRBJ1-2, is GAGVSQSPRYKVTKRGQDVALRCDPISGHVSLYWYRQALGQGPEFLTYFNYEAQQDKSGLPNDRFSAERPEGSISTLTIQRTEQRDSAMYRCASSPRGGRGNYGYTFGSGTRLTVV.

The CDR3 DNA follows: TGCAGCGCCCGACGGGCGGGCCCGGGGTATGGCTACACCTTC. Amino acids: CSARRAGPGYGYTF. The rearrangement uses TRBV29-1 and TRBJ1-2; D remains ambiguous. The CDR3 runs 14 residues. Trimming removed 7 bases at V and 5 bases at J, with 20 bases between. Per germline, CDR1 SQVTM and CDR2 ANQGSEA. Together with reference TRBV29-1 and TRBJ1-2, the CDR3 gives the full variable domain: SAVISQKPSRDICQRGTSLTIQCQVDSQVTMMFWYRQQPGQSLTLIATANQGSEATYESGFVIDKFPISRPNLTFSTLTVSNMSPEDSSIYLCSARRAGPGYGYTFGSGTRLTVV.